A single sample is the source of the 20 T cell receptor beta chains below, sequenced in a study of cytomegalovirus exposure and HLA in healthy donors. The study ran its PCR with 60 Vbeta and 13 Jbeta primers. Using immunoSEQ multiplex PCR, the repertoire was profiled, and TCRdb retains in-frame clones only, with some absent. The sample contains 100,000 to 150,000 clones, around 83% of which appear only once. Sequenced: PBMCs. Receptors originate from a girl aged 2-10 years in good health and CMV-seronegative.

V gene TRBV30 combines with J gene TRBJ2-2; D gene ambiguous. From germline, CDR1 is GTSNPN and CDR2 SVGIG (reference sequence). The V gene lost 6 bases and the J gene lost 0 bases, with 8 bases spanning the gap. The CDR3 contains 13 residues. This CDR3 is CACVQTNTGELFF. The CDR3 bases are TGTGCCTGCGTCCAGACGAACACCGGGGAGCTGTTTTTT.

V and J are TRBV30 and TRBJ1-3; 8 nucleotides align to TRBD1. Losses at the gene ends were 1 base for V and 0 bases for J; bases not matched to a gene: 2. CDR1 is GTSNPN and CDR2 is SVGIG in the germline V gene (reference sequence). This CDR3 is 15 amino acids long. The DNA for the CDR3 is TGTGCCTGGAGTGGGGACAGGAACTCTGGAAACACCATATATTTT. As protein: CAWSGDRNSGNTIYF.

The rearrangement joins TRBV7-6 to TRBJ2-7, with D hard to call. The CDR3 is 14 amino acids. V was cut by 3 bases and J by 1 base, with 10 bases left in between. CDR1 is SGHVS and CDR2 is FNYEAQ in the germline V gene. CDR3 region: CASSFDSLSYEQYF. The CDR3 nucleotides are TGTGCCAGCAGCTTCGACTCCCTGTCCTACGAGCAGTACTTC.

V is TRBV4-2 and J is TRBJ2-3, with 9 nucleotides matching TRBD2. The CDR3 extends over 16 amino acids. V lost 3 bases and J lost 3; bases outside the gene matches: 7. Germline-derived CDR1 and CDR2 are LGHNA and YNFKEQ. CDR3 nucleotides: TGTGCCAGCAGCCATGGAGCGGGGGGTGGTACAGATACGCAGTATTTT. Encoded protein: CASSHGAGGGTDTQYF.

The CDR3 DNA sequence: TGTGCCAGCAGCCAAGGCGCTAGCGGGAGTCAATACGAGCAGTACTTC. This translates into CASSQGASGSQYEQYF. This rearrangement joins TRBV4-2 to TRBJ2-7, with 10 nucleotides matching TRBD2. CDR3 length: 16 residues. Per germline, CDR1 LGHNA and CDR2 YNFKEQ. J gave up 4 bases and V 1 base, and 7 bases lay outside the gene matches.

The chain combines TRBV19 with TRBJ1-3, with D possibly being TRBD1 (5 bases). V lost 6 bases, J lost 3 bases, and 12 bases lay in between. CDR1 LNHDA and CDR2 SQIVND come from the germline V gene (reference sequence). This CDR3 region has 14 residues. The CDR3 reads CASRTQVGGNTIYF. The CDR3 coding sequence is TGTGCCAGTAGGACACAGGTTGGTGGAAACACCATATATTTT.

This chain joins TRBV19 and TRBJ1-4; 10 bases line up with TRBD1. Germline-derived CDR1 and CDR2 are LNHDA and SQIVND (reference sequence). This CDR3 has 15 amino acids. J gave up 7 bases and V 6 bases, and 8 bases lay outside the gene matches. CDR3: CASSETGGAAEKLFF. Here the CDR3 DNA reads TGTGCCAGTAGCGAGACAGGGGGCGCGGCTGAAAAACTGTTTTTT.

The chain uses TRBV2 and TRBJ1-4, with 8 bases aligning to TRBD1. V was clipped by 6 bases and J by 7 bases; unmatched bases: 7. Looked up from germline, CDR1 is SNHLY and CDR2 is FYNNEI. This CDR3 has 14 residues. The CDR3 is CASRGTGGSEKLFF. The CDR3 DNA sequence: TGTGCCAGCAGGGGGACAGGCGGGAGTGAAAAACTGTTTTTT.

The rearrangement uses TRBV18 and TRBJ2-1; 7 bases are a match to TRBD2. V gave up 5 bases and J gave up 10 bases; unmatched junction bases: 14. The CDR3 loop spans 15 amino acids. In germline, CDR1 is KGHSH, CDR2 LQKENI. CDR3 sequence (DNA): TGTGCCAGCTCAACTCGCCGGGAGGCGGCACCGGAGCAGTTCTTC. Its translation: CASSTRREAAPEQFF.

The chain employs TRBV29-1 and TRBJ1-2, with 7 bases matching TRBD1. CDR3 size: 13 residues. CDR1 and CDR2 from the germline V gene are SQVTM and ANQGSEA. The V gene end was trimmed by 4 bases and the J gene end by 5 bases; junction bases not matched to a gene: 7. The CDR3 protein is CSVGQGPGYGYTF. The CDR3 coding sequence is TGCAGCGTTGGACAGGGTCCGGGGTATGGCTACACCTTC.

The chain is built from TRBV30 and TRBJ1-4; tentative D call: TRBD1 (6 bases). Trimming removed 8 bases at V and 0 bases at J, with 10 bases between. Germline V gene lookup returns CDR1 GTSNPN and CDR2 SVGIG (reference sequence). CDR3 length equals 13 residues. This CDR3 is CARRQATNEKLFF. CDR3 sequence (DNA): TGTGCCCGAAGACAGGCAACTAATGAAAAACTGTTTTTT.

V gene TRBV6-4 combines with J gene TRBJ1-2, with 7 nucleotides matching TRBD1. There are 18 residues in the CDR3. CDR1 is MRHNA and CDR2 is SNTAGT in the germline V gene. With 0 bases clipped from V and 0 bases from J, the junction kept 10 bases outside the gene matches. CDR3 in amino acids: CASSDSGLVDRPNYGYTF. In nucleotides, the CDR3 is TGTGCCAGCAGTGACTCGGGATTGGTGGACAGGCCTAACTATGGCTACACCTTC.

The rearrangement joins TRBV7-2 to TRBJ2-1; D uncertain. In germline, CDR1 is SGHTA, CDR2 FQGNSA. The CDR3 has 14 amino acids. Trimming stripped 1 base from V and 0 bases from J, with 4 bases between. Here the CDR3 DNA reads TGTGCCAGCAGCTTAGGGAGCTCCTACAATGAGCAGTTCTTC. Its protein product is CASSLGSSYNEQFF.

This chain connects TRBV2 to TRBJ2-2; TRBD2 matches 9 bases. From germline, CDR1 is SNHLY and CDR2 FYNNEI. The CDR3 runs to 14 residues. The V gene end was trimmed by 10 bases and the J gene end by 1 base; junction bases not matched to a gene: 4. CDR3 sequence reads: CANRLAENTGELFF. The CDR3 DNA sequence: TGTGCCAACCGACTAGCGGAGAACACCGGGGAGCTGTTTTTT.

The rearrangement joins TRBV7-6 to TRBJ2-7; TRBD1 matches 9 bases. The CDR3 extends over 14 amino acids. The V gene end was trimmed by 0 bases and the J gene end by 4 bases; junction bases not matched to a gene: 1. The germline V gene encodes CDR1 SGHVS and CDR2 FNYEAQ. The CDR3 protein is CASSLAGTGYEQYF. The CDR3 DNA follows: TGTGCCAGCAGCTTAGCTGGGACAGGGTACGAGCAGTACTTC. The variable domain in full, completed from reference TRBV7-6 and TRBJ2-7, reads GAGVSQSPRYKVTKRGQDVALRCDPISGHVSLYWYRQALGQGPEFLTYFNYEAQQDKSGLPNDRFSAERPEGSISTLTIQRTEQRDSAMYRCASSLAGTGYEQYFGPGTRLTVT.

The table lists this clone with a few counts. This chain joins TRBV4-1 and TRBJ2-1; TRBD1 aligns across 10 bases. Losses at the gene ends were 3 bases for V and 8 bases for J; bases not matched to a gene: 10. CDR1 and CDR2 (germline): MGHRA, YSYEKL. The CDR3 spans 16 residues. CDR3: CASSQGWGQGLYEQFF. CDR3 sequence (DNA): TGCGCCAGCAGCCAGGGATGGGGACAGGGGTTGTATGAGCAGTTCTTC.

This sequence joins TRBV28 and TRBJ1-1; possibly TRBD1 for D (5 bases). V lost 5 bases to trimming and J lost 8 bases, with 12 bases between them. Germline CDR1 MDHEN, CDR2 SYDVKM. The CDR3 spans 12 residues. As DNA, the CDR3 is TGTGCCAGCAGTCCTCAGGGCACCGAAGCTTTCTTT. The encoded protein is CASSPQGTEAFF.

The chain uses TRBV29-1 and TRBJ1-3, with D tentatively TRBD1 (6 bases). Germline-derived CDR1 and CDR2 are SQVTM and ANQGSEA. With 7 bases removed from V and 4 bases from J, the gap between germline ends came to 14 bases. The CDR3 length is 13 residues. The CDR3 coding sequence is TGCAGCGGCCGCACCGGGACAGGAAACACCATATATTTT. The encoded protein is CSGRTGTGNTIYF.

The chain uses TRBV30 and TRBJ1-2; D unclear. Germline values: CDR1 GTSNPN, CDR2 SVGIG (reference sequence). This CDR3 comprises 14 residues. V was trimmed by 3 bases and J by 2 bases, leaving 13 bases between them. The CDR3: CAWSPQAGNYGYTF. CDR3 bases: TGTGCCTGGAGCCCCCAGGCGGGGAACTATGGCTACACCTTC.

The genes are TRBV5-1 and TRBJ1-1, with 10 bases lining up with TRBD1. The length of the CDR3 is 18 residues. Germline lookup yields CDR1 SGHRS and CDR2 YFSETQ. V dropped 3 bases and J dropped 4; count of bases not matched to a gene: 15. The CDR3 DNA reads TGCGCCAGCAGCTCCCGGACAGGGGGTTACAACCTTCCCACTGAAGCTTTCTTT. It yields the protein CASSSRTGGYNLPTEAFF.